A single sample gave rise to the 12 T cell receptor beta chains below, sequenced in a study of blood T cells in healthy people across ages. PCR was performed a second time for roughly 7 to 12 cycles using a sample-barcoded 5' primer and a J-beta primer mix. TCRdb ran MiXCR on the 5' RACE reads and lists one entry per CDR3 protein. The data contain about 1.6 million distinct CDR3 sequences, approximately 32% of them singletons. Sequences were obtained from blood. These receptor sequences come from a woman in her thirties in good health.

In DNA form, the CDR3 reads TGTGCCAGCCTACTAGCGGGTTCCTACAATGAGCAGTACTTC. Translated: CASLLAGSYNEQYF. The chain combines TRBV27 with TRBJ2-7, with 9 nucleotides matching TRBD2. J was trimmed by 7 bases and V by 8 bases; bases with no gene match: 12. Per the germline V gene, CDR1 is MNHEY and CDR2 is SMNVEV (reference sequence). The CDR3 is 14 amino acids.

The chain joins TRBV12-3 or TRBV12-4 to TRBJ1-1, with D unclear. CDR3 length equals 13 residues. Trimming pared 4 bases from V and 7 bases from J, leaving 13 bases between. The CDR3 spells CASSSDYLGEAFF. The CDR3 DNA sequence: TGTGCCAGCAGTTCGGACTATCTGGGTGAAGCTTTCTTT.

The chain carries TRBV28 and TRBJ2-1; D is uncertain. CDR1 is MDHEN, CDR2 SYDVKM, per germline. V was shortened by 5 bases and J by 7 bases, with 9 bases between the two germline ends. CDR3 length: 12 residues. In DNA form, the CDR3 reads TGTGCCAGCAGTCCCCCGTGGAATGAGCAGTTCTTC. Translation gives CASSPPWNEQFF.

This clonotype was seen at least ten times. The V and J genes are TRBV7-2 and TRBJ2-1, with a tentative D call TRBD2 (6 bases). The V and J ends lost 7 bases and 8 bases respectively, with 24 bases between them. Germline V gives CDR1 SGHTA, CDR2 FQGNSA. The CDR3 contains 16 residues. In DNA, the CDR3 is TGTGCCAGCAAGGGAGGCTCTAGCCGACAATGGCATGAGCAGTTCTTC. Protein product: CASKGGSSRQWHEQFF.

With regard to this clonotype: A junction boundary mismatches the germline segment, possibly from a read error. This rearrangement joins TRBV7-3 to TRBJ2-3; D uncertain. Germline lookup yields CDR1 SGHTA and CDR2 FQGTGA. This CDR3 has 13 residues. The CDR3 DNA reads as TGTGCCGGCAGCTTCGGTGGGGAAGATACGCAGTATTTT. Translated: CAGSFGGEDTQYF.

This clonotype was seen only a few times. V usage is TRBV7-9 and J usage is TRBJ2-7, with D unclear. V gave up 5 bases and J gave up 3 bases, with 26 bases separating them. CDR1 and CDR2 (germline): SEHNR, FQNEAQ (reference sequence). The CDR3 spans 18 residues. The CDR3 sequence: CASSTRPIGKTTYYEQYF. Written as DNA, the CDR3 is TGTGCCAGCAGCACCAGGCCGATAGGGAAAACTACCTACTACGAGCAGTACTTC.

The chain has TRBV27 and TRBJ2-5, with unresolved D. V was trimmed by 7 bases and J by 4 bases, leaving 16 bases between them. The CDR3 covers 14 residues. Germline V gives CDR1 MNHEY, CDR2 SMNVEV (reference sequence). CDR3 sequence: CASTNWGEGETQYF. DNA of the CDR3: TGTGCCAGCACCAATTGGGGTGAAGGAGAGACCCAGTACTTC.

This clonotype came up a few times. The J gene is TRBJ1-5, the V gene TRBV4-1; D may be TRBD1 (5 bases). Trimming left V 1 base short and J 3 bases short, with 10 bases between. Germline V gene sequence: CDR1 MGHRA, CDR2 YSYEKL. This CDR3 comprises 15 residues. CDR3 protein: CASSQGRDANQPQHF. In DNA, the CDR3 is TGCGCCAGCAGCCAAGGCCGGGACGCCAATCAGCCCCAGCATTTT.

This clonotype occurred a few times. The CDR3 nucleotides are TGTGCCAGCAGCCAAGAACACAGGTCCTCCTACGAGCAGTACTTC. Translation: CASSQEHRSSYEQYF. The chain has TRBV3-1 and TRBJ2-7; D is perhaps TRBD1 (5 bases). The CDR3 contains 15 residues. Germline-derived CDR1 and CDR2 are LGHDT and YNNKEL (reference sequence). V lost 0 bases, J lost 0 bases, and 9 bases lay in between.

The chain combines TRBV2 with TRBJ2-3; tentatively, D is TRBD1 (5 bases). Germline V gene sequence: CDR1 SNHLY, CDR2 FYNNEI. This CDR3 spans 15 amino acids. Trimming cost V 7 bases and J 5 bases, with 19 bases left between them. CDR3 protein: CASTRAPHTRDTQYF. The CDR3 nucleotides are TGTGCCAGCACCAGGGCCCCACACACACGAGATACGCAGTATTTT. Using reference TRBV2 and TRBJ2-3 for the parts outside the CDR3, the full variable domain is EPEVTQTPSHQVTQMGQEVILRCVPISNHLYFYWYRQILGQKVEFLVSFYNNEISEKSEIFDDQFSVERPDGSNFTLKIRSTKLEDSAMYFCASTRAPHTRDTQYFGPGTRLTVL.

V is TRBV20-1 and J is TRBJ2-1; 8 nucleotides line up with TRBD2. Looked up from germline, CDR1 is DFQATT and CDR2 is SNEGSKA (reference sequence). The CDR3 extends over 13 amino acids. With V trimmed by 2 bases and J by 6 bases, 3 bases remained unmatched. The DNA of the CDR3 is TGCAGTGCTAGAACTAGCGGCGTCAATGAGCAGTTCTTC. Its protein is CSARTSGVNEQFF.

This clonotype was recorded a few times. The genes are TRBV6-2 or TRBV6-3 and TRBJ2-7, with 7 bases lining up with TRBD1. Germline loops: CDR1 MNHEY, CDR2 SVGEGT. The V gene end was trimmed by 6 bases and the J gene end by 4 bases; junction bases not matched to a gene: 9. This CDR3 has 14 amino acids. CDR3 in amino acids: CASSRQGQLYEQYF. The DNA for the CDR3 is TGTGCCAGCAGCCGCCAGGGACAGTTATACGAGCAGTACTTC.